This TCR beta chain was recovered during a study of CD8+CD57+ T cells in acquired aplastic anemia. Patients included in sequencing had previously demonstrated CD8+CD57+ cell expansion by flow cytometry. All patients had severe acquired aplastic anemia. This clonotype was found many times. This CDR3 contains 12 residues. The germline V and J ends were trimmed by 8 bases and 1 base, with 9 bases remaining between them. Germline V lookup: CDR1 MNHEY, CDR2 SVGEGT. The TCR beta profiling, which covered VDJ combination and CDR3 sequence, was carried out using genomic DNA as the template. TCRdb redid the calling of the reads with MiXCR, one entry per CDR3 protein. The sample has roughly 180,000 distinct CDR3 sequences; around 60% are singletons.

The chain carries TRBV6-2 or TRBV6-3 and TRBJ2-7, with a possible D match to TRBD2 (5 bases). The sequencing sample was made of sorted CD4+, CD8+, or CD8+CD57+ T cells (not recorded which) from PBMCs. The sequence was obtained from a human donor with aplastic anemia. The CDR3 sequence: CASEDLSYEQYF. The DNA for the CDR3 is TGTGCCAGCGAGGACTTGTCCTACGAGCAGTACTTC.